These 29 T cell receptor beta chains were all obtained from the same sample, sequenced in a study of response to subunit inactivated influenza vaccine. TCRdb redid the calling of the RT-PCR reads with MiXCR, one entry per CDR3 protein. The sample consists of a few hundred thousand distinct CDR3 sequences, around 7.9% of them appearing once. This specimen consisted of PBMCs from blood, obtained less than 30 months after vaccination. Receptor source: a man aged 50 to 69 who received an inactivated influenza vaccine.

The chain couples TRBV20-1 to TRBJ2-7, with D possibly being TRBD1 (5 bases). The CDR3 runs 12 residues. Germline V lookup: CDR1 DFQATT, CDR2 SNEGSKA (reference sequence). V dropped 6 bases and J dropped 2 bases, with 11 bases sitting between them. The CDR3 loop reads CSAWQGTYEQYF. CDR3 nucleotide sequence: TGCAGTGCCTGGCAGGGTACCTACGAGCAGTACTTC.

This clonotype was counted between two and nine times. The chain combines TRBV12-3 or TRBV12-4 with TRBJ2-1, with D perhaps given as TRBD1 or TRBD2 (5 bases each). Trimming shortened V by 2 bases and J by 6 bases, and 11 bases separated the two germline ends. The CDR3 runs 14 residues. This CDR3 is CASSLRDRFNEQFF. CDR3 DNA: TGTGCCAGCAGTTTACGGGACCGTTTCAATGAGCAGTTCTTC.

Many counts were recorded for this clonotype. The J gene is TRBJ1-2, the V gene TRBV15; TRBD1 is a possible D gene (5 bases). With 1 base removed from V and 2 bases from J, the gap between germline ends came to 17 bases. Germline CDR1 LNHNV, CDR2 YYDKDF (reference sequence). The CDR3 sequence is 17 residues long. Written as DNA, the CDR3 is TGTGCCACCAGCAGAGGGGGCACTCTGGACACCAACTATGGCTACACCTTC. Translation: CATSRGGTLDTNYGYTF.

The CDR3 nucleotides are TGTGCCACCAGTGCCGGGACTAGCGGGAGGGGATTTGGCGGGGAGCTGTTTTTT. This sequence encodes CATSAGTSGRGFGGELFF. The chain combines TRBV24-1 with TRBJ2-2, with 16 bases matching TRBD2. The CDR3 covers 18 residues. Germline V CDR1 and CDR2: KGHDR, SFDVKD. The V segment lost 5 bases and the J segment 7 bases; nucleotides outside the gene matches: 9.

This clonotype was detected many times. This chain connects TRBV15 to TRBJ2-3; D remains ambiguous. The V end lost 0 bases, the J end lost 1 base, and 5 bases lay between the germline ends. CDR1 is LNHNV and CDR2 is YYDKDF in the germline V gene (reference sequence). The CDR3 covers 14 residues. CDR3 protein: CATSRDLGTDTQYF. The CDR3 DNA is TGTGCCACCAGCAGAGATCTGGGCACAGATACGCAGTATTTT.

The rearrangement links TRBV12-3 or TRBV12-4 to TRBJ2-5; a possible D gene is TRBD2 (5 bases). V was trimmed by 3 bases and J by 4 bases, leaving 12 bases between them. The length of the CDR3 is 14 residues. The chain's CDR3 is CASSLVGEGETQYF. The CDR3 coding sequence is TGTGCCAGCAGTTTGGTGGGAGAGGGAGAGACCCAGTACTTC.

V usage is TRBV7-7 and J usage is TRBJ2-1; 7 nucleotides match TRBD2. Germline V CDR1 and CDR2: SSHAT, FNYEAQ (reference sequence). Trimming removed 5 bases from V and 10 bases from J; junction bases left unmatched: 11. The CDR3 is 14 residues long. The CDR3 loop reads CASSPDGGIGEQFF. The CDR3 DNA sequence: TGTGCCAGCAGCCCCGACGGGGGGATCGGAGAGCAGTTCTTC.

The sample holds a few counts of this clonotype. The CDR3 DNA sequence: TGCAGTGCCAGGGGAGCGGGAGGGTCCTACAATGAGCAGTTCTTC. As protein: CSARGAGGSYNEQFF. The chain employs TRBV20-1 and TRBJ2-1; 10 bases align to TRBD2. Germline-derived CDR1 and CDR2 are DFQATT and SNEGSKA (reference sequence). V lost 6 bases, J lost 1 base, and 6 bases stayed unmatched. The length of the CDR3 is 15 residues.

This clonotype occurred many times. This sequence joins TRBV29-1 and TRBJ1-1; D possibly corresponds to TRBD1 (5 bases). Germline V lookup: CDR1 SQVTM, CDR2 ANQGSEA. The CDR3 sequence is 14 residues long. V dropped 6 bases and J dropped 0 bases, with 14 bases sitting between them. CDR3 bases: TGCAGCGTAGATGACAGCACCCTGAACACTGAAGCTTTCTTT. Protein product: CSVDDSTLNTEAFF.

The table lists this clonotype with many counts. The genes are TRBV4-3 and TRBJ2-1; tentatively, D is TRBD1 (6 bases). Trimming took 3 bases from V and 6 from J, leaving 12 bases between them. The germline V gene encodes CDR1 LGHNA and CDR2 YSLEER. The CDR3 is 14 amino acids. The CDR3, as DNA: TGCGCCAGCAGCCAGGGGGCAACGCGCAATGAGCAGTTCTTC. Translated, it gives CASSQGATRNEQFF.

Many counts were recorded for this clonotype. The chain couples TRBV4-1 to TRBJ2-3, with D perhaps TRBD2 (7 bases). Germline CDR1 reads MGHRA; CDR2 reads YSYEKL. The CDR3 contains 17 residues. Trimming pared 0 bases from V and 0 bases from J, leaving 13 bases between. The CDR3 loop is CASSQDFAGASTDTQYF. The DNA of the CDR3 is TGCGCCAGCAGCCAAGATTTCGCGGGGGCGAGCACAGATACGCAGTATTTT.

J is TRBJ2-2 and V is TRBV4-1, with D maybe TRBD2 (7 bases). V was shortened by 3 bases and J by 4 bases, with 12 bases between the two germline ends. Germline V gives CDR1 MGHRA, CDR2 YSYEKL. The CDR3 length is 15 residues. The DNA for the CDR3 is TGCGCCAGCAGCCACAGGGGCGGGGGCACCGGGGAGCTGTTTTTT. Its translation is CASSHRGGGTGELFF.

A few counts support this clonotype. DNA for the CDR3: TGCAGTGCTAGAGACCACAGGGGAAGTGAAAAACTGTTTTTT. This translates into CSARDHRGSEKLFF. This chain joins TRBV20-1 and TRBJ1-4; 7 nucleotides agree with TRBD1. V shed 0 bases, J shed 7 bases, and the junction held 5 bases outside the gene matches. The CDR3 runs 14 residues. Per germline, CDR1 DFQATT and CDR2 SNEGSKA (reference sequence).

Ten or more counts support this clonotype. This chain joins TRBV5-1 and TRBJ2-2, with TRBD2 identical over 11 bases. The CDR3 totals 17 residues. V shed 0 bases, J shed 5 bases, and the junction held 6 bases outside the gene matches. Germline V gene lookup returns CDR1 SGHRS and CDR2 YFSETQ. DNA of the CDR3: TGCGCCAGCAGCTTGGAAACTAGCGGGGGATCGACCGGGGAGCTGTTTTTT. This gives the protein CASSLETSGGSTGELFF. The complete variable domain, with remaining parts taken from reference TRBV5-1 and TRBJ2-2, reads KAGVTQTPRYLIKTRGQQVTLSCSPISGHRSVSWYQQTPGQGLQFLFEYFSETQRNKGNFPGRFSGRQFSNSRSEMNVSTLELGDSALYLCASSLETSGGSTGELFFGEGSRLTVL.

The chain carries TRBV4-2 and TRBJ2-4, with 13 bases lining up with TRBD2. Germline CDR1 LGHNA, CDR2 YNFKEQ. Trimming cost V 5 bases and J 0 bases; bases outside gene matches: 10. CDR3 length: 19 residues. The CDR3 sequence: CASSGGLAGVGLAKNIQYF. The CDR3 DNA reads TGTGCCAGCAGCGGCGGACTAGCGGGAGTGGGACTAGCCAAAAACATTCAGTACTTC.

This clonotype occurred many times. This chain joins TRBV20-1 and TRBJ2-7; D gene unclear. The germline V and J ends were trimmed by 6 bases and 2 bases, with 11 bases remaining between them. The length of the CDR3 is 12 residues. Germline CDR1 reads DFQATT; CDR2 reads SNEGSKA (reference sequence). In DNA, the CDR3 is TGCAGTGCCTCGGCGGATACCTACGAGCAGTACTTC. This encodes CSASADTYEQYF.

This clonotype was observed at least ten times. The chain joins TRBV7-9 to TRBJ2-1; 11 positions agree with TRBD2. CDR1 SEHNR and CDR2 FQNEAQ come from the germline V gene (reference sequence). Trimming removed 4 bases from V and 8 bases from J; junction bases left unmatched: 13. The CDR3 totals 17 residues. The CDR3 coding sequence is TGTGCCAGCAGCTGGGGTGTGGATACTAGCGGGAGATATGAGCAGTTCTTC. Its protein product is CASSWGVDTSGRYEQFF.

The chain carries TRBV7-2 and TRBJ2-1; D gene uncertain. This CDR3 is built from 14 residues. Trimming took 1 base from V and 9 from J, leaving 13 bases between them. Germline V gene data show CDR1 as SGHTA and CDR2 as FQGNSA. In DNA form, the CDR3 reads TGTGCCAGCAGCTTAGTGAGTAGCCGTACTGAGCAGTTCTTC. Translated: CASSLVSSRTEQFF.

This sequence joins TRBV20-1 and TRBJ1-1, with unresolved D. CDR3 length: 11 amino acids. Trimming cost V 4 bases and J 3 bases, with 6 bases left between them. CDR1 and CDR2 from the germline V gene are DFQATT and SNEGSKA (reference sequence). This CDR3 reads CSATRYTEAFF. CDR3 bases: TGCAGTGCTACTAGGTACACTGAAGCTTTCTTT.

This clonotype was seen repeatedly, ten times or more. This sequence joins TRBV5-1 and TRBJ2-3, with D maybe TRBD1 (6 bases). Germline V gene sequence: CDR1 SGHRS, CDR2 YFSETQ. V lost 2 bases and J 0 bases, leaving 10 bases between the germline ends. This CDR3 comprises 15 residues. CDR3 region: CASSFRTGSTDTQYF. CDR3 sequence (DNA): TGCGCCAGCAGCTTCCGAACAGGGAGCACAGATACGCAGTATTTT.

This clonotype was observed a handful of times. This chain connects TRBV6-1 to TRBJ1-5; no clear D gene. The CDR3 is 14 amino acids. Germline V CDR1 and CDR2: MNHNS, SASEGT. The V end was cut by 2 bases, the J end by 0 bases, with 5 bases between. CDR3 amino acids: CASSEQFSNQPQHF. The CDR3 DNA reads TGTGCCAGCAGTGAACAGTTTAGCAATCAGCCCCAGCATTTT.

In this sample, this clonotype turned up many times. This chain uses TRBV5-4 with TRBJ2-3; D is undetermined. V lost 1 base and J lost 6, with 9 bases in between. This CDR3 spans 13 amino acids. Germline loops: CDR1 SGHNT, CDR2 YYREEE (reference sequence). CDR3 residues: CASSLSVSDTQYF. The DNA for the CDR3 is TGTGCCAGCAGCTTGTCAGTCAGTGATACGCAGTATTTT.

This clonotype was counted a few times. V and J are TRBV29-1 and TRBJ2-7, with D uncertain. The CDR3 spans 15 residues. Germline V gene data show CDR1 as SQVTM and CDR2 as ANQGSEA. The ends were cut back, 6 bases at V and 5 bases at J, with 23 bases in the middle. CDR3 loop: CSVNSPGASSNEQYF. For the CDR3, the DNA is TGCAGCGTCAATTCTCCGGGTGCGAGCAGTAACGAGCAGTACTTC.

The rearrangement links TRBV20-1 to TRBJ2-5; 11 bases fit TRBD2. The V and J ends lost 4 bases and 4 bases, in that order; junction bases with no gene match: 8. The CDR3 has 15 residues. CDR1 and CDR2 from the germline V gene are DFQATT and SNEGSKA (reference sequence). The CDR3, as DNA: TGCAGTGCTATCGACACTAGCGGGAGTTCAGAGACCCAGTACTTC. It is translated as CSAIDTSGSSETQYF.

This clonotype was observed many times. The chain recombines TRBV24-1 with TRBJ2-1; 7 bases map to TRBD2. The CDR3 runs 15 residues. Losses at the gene ends were 1 base for V and 8 bases for J; bases not matched to a gene: 7. Germline values: CDR1 KGHDR, CDR2 SFDVKD. CDR3: CATSDFAGVSDEQFF. The DNA for the CDR3 is TGTGCCACCAGTGATTTTGCGGGGGTAAGCGATGAGCAGTTCTTC.

V gene TRBV25-1 combines with J gene TRBJ2-7; D gene unclear. V lost 4 bases, J lost 3 bases, and 16 bases lay in between. CDR3 length: 15 residues. In germline, CDR1 is MGHDK, CDR2 SYGVNS. The CDR3 DNA follows: TGTGCCAGCAGTGCCCCGAGACCGGCCATCTACGAGCAGTACTTC. Protein product: CASSAPRPAIYEQYF.

This chain links TRBV21-1 with TRBJ2-7. TRBV21-1 is termed a pseudogene. There are 16 residues in the CDR3. CDR3 in DNA: TGTGCCAGCAGCAAAGTTCCCAGCGGGAGAACCTACGAGCAGTACTTC. This encodes CASSKVPSGRTYEQYF.

This clonotype was seen at least ten times. The chain carries TRBV12-3 or TRBV12-4 and TRBJ1-2; TRBD1 matches 7 bases. CDR3 length equals 13 residues. With 6 bases clipped from V and 5 bases from J, the junction kept 6 bases outside the gene matches. This CDR3 is CASSQDRRYGYTF. CDR3 sequence (DNA): TGTGCCAGCAGCCAGGACAGGAGGTATGGCTACACCTTC.

The rearrangement uses TRBV29-1 and TRBJ1-4; TRBD1 might be the D (5 bases). The CDR3 loop spans 12 amino acids. The V gene's germline CDR1 is SQVTM and CDR2 ANQGSEA. V dropped 4 bases and J dropped 8 bases, with 11 bases sitting between them. The CDR3 spells CSVGGDGEKLFF. In DNA, the CDR3 is TGCAGCGTTGGAGGGGACGGCGAAAAACTGTTTTTT.